Here is one T cell receptor (beta chain) with its context. This clonotype was found a few times. The target of this receptor is not known. There are no base qualities to consult, and no much larger clone falls within one base. The method was PCR. The sequencer listed for this sample is Illumina HiSeq 2500. Molecular barcoding was employed in the preparation of TCR libraries, with unique molecular identifiers being used to normalize TCRbeta repertoire quantification. The raw public data were reprocessed by TCRdb itself: fastp quality trimming at Q25, MiXCR clonotype calling, in-frame beta chains only. Rows are combined by CDR3 protein, so each entry shows the most common genes and DNA. Across this sample there are 500,000 to 600,000 distinct CDR3 sequences, with roughly 18% seen only once. The top ten hold 2.5% to 4% of the sample. The germline ends are 18 bases apart after V is trimmed by 4 bases and J by 6 bases. Including cysteine and phenylalanine, the CDR3 has 15 amino acids. Only CDR3 DNA is held: 45 bases, read in frame from base 1. CDR1 and CDR2 are read off the germline V gene as MNHEY and SVGAGI.

The record originates from a study of T-cell reconstitution after alpha-beta-depleted transplantation in children (dated by TCRdb to 2016 to 2017). Describing the broader study: Using TCR repertoire profiling, the study followed T-cell immune reconstitution in a quantitative way in children after TCRalphabeta/CD19-depleted allogeneic hematopoietic cell transplantation.

The clonotype comes from a human donor who donated a stem cell graft to a child with acute lymphoblastic leukemia. The material was PBMCs from the stem cell graft donor, obtained from the stem cell graft. The rearrangement combines TRBV6-5 with TRBJ1-2; the D gene is perhaps TRBD1, from 6 matching bases. The CDR3 loop reads CASSFDGTGSHGYTF. Here is the DNA: TGTGCCAGCAGTTTCGACGGCACAGGGTCCCATGGCTACACCTTC.